The 12 T cell receptor beta chains below all came from one sample that was sequenced in a study of human T cells and chemical hapten exposure. Time point defined: healthy volunteer bleed at 2 weeks. Sequencing started from total RNA isolated from unfractionated whole blood. TCRdb reanalysed the RACE reads using MiXCR and keeps one entry per CDR3 protein. The table lists about 130,000 distinct CDR3 sequences, about 9.4% of them singletons. Material for sequencing was whole blood. The receptors were gathered from a male donor in good health. Some clones in this sample may be carry-over from other donors' samples.

In its sample, this clonotype was seen a few times. V usage is TRBV6-5 and J usage is TRBJ2-5, with a tentative D call TRBD2 (5 bases). Trimming shortened V by 5 bases and J by 4 bases, and 17 bases separated the two germline ends. CDR1 is MNHEY and CDR2 is SVGAGI in the germline V gene. There are 15 residues in the CDR3. CDR3 loop: CASSLRGPRGETQYF. The CDR3 nucleotides are TGTGCCAGCAGTCTTCGCGGACCACGGGGAGAGACCCAGTACTTC.

The table lists this clonotype with a few counts. The chain uses TRBV14 and TRBJ2-1; no clear D. The germline gives CDR1 SGHDN, CDR2 FVKESK. The length of the CDR3 is 12 residues. Trimming left V 4 bases short and J 9 bases short, with 10 bases between. The CDR3 DNA follows: TGTGCCAGCAGCCCCTCTAGAACTGAGCAGTTCTTC. Its protein is CASSPSRTEQFF.

The V call is TRBV6-2 or TRBV6-3, the J call TRBJ2-1; D is ambiguous. This CDR3 spans 15 amino acids. Between the trimmed V and J ends, which lost 4 bases and 7 bases, there was a span of 17 bases. The V gene's germline CDR1 is MNHEY and CDR2 SVGEGT. This CDR3 is CASSSLGPNGNEQFF. DNA of the CDR3: TGTGCCAGCAGTTCTCTCGGACCCAACGGGAATGAGCAGTTCTTC.

The sample holds a few counts of this clonotype. This chain uses TRBV20-1 with TRBJ2-5; D is tentatively TRBD1 or TRBD2 (5 bases each). With 8 bases removed from V and 3 bases from J, the gap between germline ends came to 16 bases. The CDR3 is 13 amino acids. Per germline, CDR1 DFQATT and CDR2 SNEGSKA (reference sequence). This CDR3 reads CSPNRDPEETQYF. The CDR3 nucleotides read TGCAGTCCAAACCGGGACCCCGAAGAGACCCAGTACTTC.

This clonotype was recorded a few times. This rearrangement joins TRBV2 to TRBJ2-3, with 10 bases identical to TRBD1. Germline trimming cut 6 bases from V and 0 bases from J; bases unmatched to any gene: 9. Per the germline V gene, CDR1 is SNHLY and CDR2 is FYNNEI. The CDR3 sequence is 17 residues long. The chain's CDR3 is CASRTRTGGSSTDTQYF. The CDR3 DNA sequence: TGTGCCAGCAGGACCCGGACAGGGGGGAGTAGCACAGATACGCAGTATTTT.

CDR3 coding DNA: TGCAGTGCTAGAGAAACAGGTCACAATGAGCAGTTCTTC. Its translation is CSARETGHNEQFF. The V and J genes are TRBV20-1 and TRBJ2-1, with D perhaps TRBD1 (5 bases). This CDR3 has 13 residues. V was shortened by 0 bases and J by 5 bases, with 8 bases between the two germline ends. Germline V gene data show CDR1 as DFQATT and CDR2 as SNEGSKA (reference sequence).

The V and J genes are TRBV5-1 and TRBJ1-5, with 7 bases matching TRBD1. V shed 1 base and J 5 bases; nucleotides not matched to a gene: 6. The length of the CDR3 is 15 residues. Germline values: CDR1 SGHRS, CDR2 YFSETQ. DNA for the CDR3: TGCGCCAGCAGCTTGATGGGCAGGGGGGATCAGCCCCAGCATTTT. Translated, it gives CASSLMGRGDQPQHF.

This clonotype was observed a handful of times. This chain connects TRBV2 to TRBJ1-5; maybe TRBD1 (5 bases). V dropped 2 bases and J dropped 3 bases, with 17 bases sitting between them. The CDR3 loop spans 17 amino acids. Germline V gene lookup returns CDR1 SNHLY and CDR2 FYNNEI. The CDR3 coding sequence is TGTGCCAGCAGTGAATTCGGGCAGGGTGAGGACAATCAGCCCCAGCATTTT. Its protein product is CASSEFGQGEDNQPQHF.

This clonotype was recorded at least ten times. The chain combines TRBV4-3 with TRBJ1-2; possibly TRBD1 for D (6 bases). V was clipped by 1 base and J by 3 bases, with 12 bases between them. Germline V gene lookup returns CDR1 LGHNA and CDR2 YSLEER. CDR3 length: 15 amino acids. DNA for the CDR3: TGCGCCAGCAGCCAAGCGAGGGGGATTGACTATGGCTACACCTTC. This gives the protein CASSQARGIDYGYTF.

This clonotype has a count of ten or more. CDR3 amino acids: CASSQDIAVQSTQYF. CDR3 sequence (DNA): TGTGCCAGCAGCCAAGACATAGCGGTCCAGAGTACGCAGTATTTT. V is TRBV3-1 and J is TRBJ2-3, with D tentatively TRBD2 (6 bases). The CDR3 loop spans 15 amino acids. The V and J ends lost 0 bases and 8 bases respectively, with 15 bases between them. CDR1 and CDR2 (germline): LGHDT, YNNKEL (reference sequence).

This clonotype was detected only once. The rearrangement links TRBV2 to TRBJ1-6; D is uncertain. Per germline, CDR1 SNHLY and CDR2 FYNNEI. V shed 8 bases and J shed 10 bases, with 18 bases lying between them. The CDR3 totals 14 residues. CDR3 nucleotides: TGTGCCAGCCGTTTTGATCAGGCTGACTCACCCCTCCACTTT. This sequence encodes CASRFDQADSPLHF.

The CDR3, as DNA: TGTGCCAGCAGCCAGTCAGGGGGTGCCAACACCGGGGAGCTGTTTTTT. The encoded protein is CASSQSGGANTGELFF. The V call is TRBV3-1, the J call TRBJ2-2, with 7 bases that match TRBD1. Germline assignment: CDR1 LGHDT and CDR2 YNNKEL (reference sequence). CDR3 length: 16 amino acids. After removal of 3 bases from V and 2 bases from J, the junction contained 6 bases not matched to a gene.